This TCR beta chain was sequenced during a study of siplizumab effects on memory and regulatory T cells. The germline V and J ends were trimmed by 0 bases and 4 bases, with 15 bases remaining between them. This CDR3 is built from 16 residues. Germline CDR1 is SGHKS and CDR2 is YYEKEE (reference sequence). Measured with immunoSEQ multiplex PCR; TCRdb has only the in-frame clones, and not every one. Of roughly 100,000 clones in the sample, just over 90% are singletons; the top ten hold about 0.32%. The sequencing input was CD4+ T cells sorted from blood. The chain has TRBV5-5 and TRBJ2-3, with D unclear. This TCR derives from a human donor in good health. CDR3 amino acids: CASSLGLSDHSDTQYF. The DNA of the CDR3 is TGTGCCAGCAGCTTGGGACTTTCCGACCACTCAGATACGCAGTATTTT.